These 24 T cell receptor beta chains share one sample of origin, sequenced in a study of T cell repertoires in cytomegalovirus infection. These receptors' targets are unknown. Using its own MiXCR run on the reads, TCRdb lists one record per CDR3 protein. The sample lists approximately 76,000 distinct CDR3 sequences; roughly 25% were seen once. Sequencing was performed on CD8+ T cells from cultured PBMCs, taken from culture after CMV antigen stimulation. Receptors were obtained from a human donor in good health (CMV status not recorded). Some clones in this sample may be carry-over from other donors' samples.

This chain uses TRBV19 with TRBJ1-5, with TRBD1 identical over 7 bases. Germline CDR1 is LNHDA and CDR2 is SQIVND (reference sequence). The CDR3 is 14 amino acids. V dropped 7 bases and J dropped 3; count of bases not matched to a gene: 6. The CDR3: CASTEDRINQPQHF. The DNA for the CDR3 is TGTGCCAGTACGGAGGACAGGATCAATCAGCCCCAGCATTTT.

This clonotype was seen ten or more times. This chain connects TRBV4-3 to TRBJ2-7, with TRBD2 matching 7 bases. After removal of 1 base from V and 3 bases from J, the junction contained 3 bases not matched to a gene. Germline V gene lookup returns CDR1 LGHNA and CDR2 YSLEER. This CDR3 region has 14 residues. CDR3 nucleotide sequence: TGCGCCAGCAGCCAAGCGGGGGGAGGCTACGAGCAGTACTTC. Amino acids: CASSQAGGGYEQYF.

The gene calls are TRBV3-1 and TRBJ1-3; D gene unclear. Trimming took off 0 bases at V and 6 bases at J, with 12 bases between the two ends. There are 15 residues in the CDR3. The V gene's germline CDR1 is LGHDT and CDR2 YNNKEL (reference sequence). This CDR3 reads CASSQDRASLNTIYF. In DNA, the CDR3 is TGTGCCAGCAGCCAAGATCGGGCCAGCTTAAACACCATATATTTT.

The V gene is TRBV30, the J gene TRBJ1-1, with D perhaps matching TRBD1 (6 bases). The CDR3 is 12 amino acids. Germline V lookup: CDR1 GTSNPN, CDR2 SVGIG (reference sequence). V was shortened by 5 bases and J by 4 bases, with 11 bases between the two germline ends. CDR3 sequence: CAWGTGITEAFF. Written as DNA, the CDR3 is TGTGCCTGGGGAACAGGGATCACTGAAGCTTTCTTT.

This clonotype was picked up many times. J is TRBJ2-5 and V is TRBV7-8, with TRBD1 identical over 8 bases. The CDR3 has 15 amino acids. CDR1 and CDR2 (germline): SGHVS, FQNEAQ. V trimming: 5 bases; J trimming: 5 bases; junction bases outside the gene matches: 10. The CDR3 DNA follows: TGTGCCAGCAGCCCCCCCGGGACAGGCCAGGAGACCCAGTACTTC. Amino acids: CASSPPGTGQETQYF.

The chain has TRBV9 and TRBJ1-1; the D is unclear. CDR3 length equals 14 residues. The ends were cut back, 0 bases at V and 1 base at J, with 7 bases in the middle. The germline gives CDR1 SGDLS, CDR2 YYNGEE. The CDR3 sequence is CASSVGIGNTEAFF. CDR3 nucleotides: TGTGCCAGCAGCGTAGGAATTGGGAACACTGAAGCTTTCTTT.

V and J are TRBV19 and TRBJ1-2, with TRBD1 matching over 7 bases. V shed 3 bases, J shed 11 bases, and the junction held 6 bases outside the gene matches. The CDR3 runs 12 residues. Germline CDR1 is LNHDA and CDR2 is SQIVND (reference sequence). CDR3 loop: CASSIGTAGYTF. Here the CDR3 DNA reads TGTGCCAGTAGTATCGGGACAGCCGGTTACACCTTC.

This clonotype was detected many times. The chain is built from TRBV7-6 and TRBJ2-7, with D possibly matching TRBD2 (7 bases). With 5 bases removed from V and 0 bases from J, the gap between germline ends came to 14 bases. The CDR3 covers 15 residues. The germline CDR1 and CDR2 sequences are SGHVS and FNYEAQ. In nucleotides, the CDR3 is TGTGCCAGCAGCCCCGGGGGGACATCCTCCTACGAGCAGTACTTC. Translation gives CASSPGGTSSYEQYF. Full variable domain (missing parts from reference TRBV7-6 and TRBJ2-7): GAGVSQSPRYKVTKRGQDVALRCDPISGHVSLYWYRQALGQGPEFLTYFNYEAQQDKSGLPNDRFSAERPEGSISTLTIQRTEQRDSAMYRCASSPGGTSSYEQYFGPGTRLTVT.

The sample holds many counts of this clonotype. This chain uses TRBV15 with TRBJ2-7; D is uncertain. The germline V gene has CDR1 LNHNV and CDR2 YYDKDF (reference sequence). CDR3 length equals 15 residues. The V end lost 2 bases, the J end lost 0 bases, and 11 bases lay between the germline ends. The CDR3 loop is CATSRTVPSSYEQYF. CDR3 DNA sequence: TGTGCCACCAGCAGAACGGTCCCTAGCTCCTACGAGCAGTACTTC.

The V and J genes are TRBV25-1 and TRBJ1-1, with D tentatively TRBD1 (5 bases). V shed 3 bases and J shed 0 bases, with 11 bases lying between them. CDR3 length: 15 amino acids. Germline CDR1 reads MGHDK; CDR2 reads SYGVNS. The CDR3 loop is CASSEEGIMNTEAFF. CDR3 coding DNA: TGTGCCAGCAGTGAGGAGGGGATAATGAACACTGAAGCTTTCTTT.

This clonotype has just a few counts. This chain connects TRBV7-6 to TRBJ2-7, with TRBD1 identical over 7 bases. The CDR3 consists of 14 residues. CDR1 and CDR2 (germline): SGHVS, FNYEAQ. V lost 1 base, J lost 2 bases, and 2 bases stayed unmatched. Here the CDR3 DNA reads TGTGCCAGCAGCTTAGAGACAGGGACCTACGAGCAGTACTTC. It specifies CASSLETGTYEQYF.

This chain links TRBV20-1 with TRBJ2-5, with 12 bases fitting TRBD2. The CDR3 totals 17 residues. V trimming: 6 bases; J trimming: 5 bases; junction bases outside the gene matches: 16. Germline CDR1 reads DFQATT; CDR2 reads SNEGSKA (reference sequence). The CDR3 spells CSADGGTSGLATETQYF. As DNA, the CDR3 is TGCAGTGCCGACGGGGGGACTAGCGGGCTGGCGACGGAGACCCAGTACTTC.

This clonotype was seen at least ten times. The genes are TRBV6-7 and TRBJ2-1; a weak D match, TRBD2 (6 bases). TRBV6-7 carries the ORF label, with uncertain function. V lost 11 bases and J 4 bases, leaving 15 bases between the germline ends. The CDR3 runs 13 residues. DNA of the CDR3: TGTGCCTATAGGGGCGCGGGGTACAATGAGCAGTTCTTC. Translating gives CAYRGAGYNEQFF.

This clonotype was seen repeatedly, ten times or more. V and J are TRBV11-2 and TRBJ2-7, with TRBD1 matching 9 bases. CDR1 is SGHAT and CDR2 is FQNNGV in the germline V gene. J gave up 2 bases and V 5 bases, and 7 bases lay outside the gene matches. The CDR3 is 15 amino acids. The CDR3 nucleotides are TGTGCCAGCAGCACCTGGACAGGGGTGGCCTACGAGCAGTACTTC. Protein: CASSTWTGVAYEQYF.

This clonotype was seen at least ten times. This chain joins TRBV12-3 or TRBV12-4 and TRBJ2-7; the D gene is possibly TRBD2 (6 bases). This CDR3 is built from 15 residues. V was shortened by 6 bases and J by 6 bases, with 21 bases between the two germline ends. CDR3 in amino acids: CASSAGTVNIGEQYF. The CDR3 DNA sequence: TGTGCCAGCAGCGCCGGGACTGTAAATATCGGCGAGCAGTACTTC.

The genes are TRBV12-3 or TRBV12-4 and TRBJ1-1, with D possibly matching TRBD1 (6 bases). The CDR3 loop spans 14 amino acids. The V and J ends lost 4 bases and 3 bases respectively, with 12 bases between them. The CDR3 protein is CASSWGRGDTEAFF. CDR3 bases: TGTGCCAGCAGTTGGGGCAGGGGTGACACTGAAGCTTTCTTT.

V gene TRBV15 combines with J gene TRBJ2-5; D unclear. The germline V gene encodes CDR1 LNHNV and CDR2 YYDKDF (reference sequence). The germline V and J ends were trimmed by 0 bases and 3 bases, with 14 bases remaining between them. The CDR3 loop spans 16 amino acids. CDR3 amino acids: CATSRDLVTAEETQYF. DNA for the CDR3: TGTGCCACCAGCAGAGATCTAGTCACAGCCGAAGAGACCCAGTACTTC. Looking up the rest from reference TRBV15 and TRBJ2-5 gives the full variable domain: DAMVIQNPRYQVTQFGKPVTLSCSQTLNHNVMYWYQQKSSQAPKLLFHYYDKDFNNEADTPDNFQSRRPNTSFCFLDIRSPGLGDTAMYLCATSRDLVTAEETQYFGPGTRLLVL.

Turning to this clonotype: A single base separates this from a much larger clone, so it may be a read error. This rearrangement joins TRBV20-1 to TRBJ2-1; 12 bases map to TRBD1. The CDR3 length is 15 residues. From germline, CDR1 is DFQATT and CDR2 SNEGSKA (reference sequence). CDR3 sequence (DNA): TGCAGTGCTAGGGGGACAGGGGGCCGCTACAATGAGCAGCTCTTC. Residues: CSARGTGGRYNEQLF.

The chain is built from TRBV2 and TRBJ2-7, with 14 bases fitting TRBD2. The CDR3 covers 15 residues. V trimming: 6 bases; J trimming: 2 bases; junction bases outside the gene matches: 3. Germline V CDR1 and CDR2: SNHLY, FYNNEI. As DNA, the CDR3 is TGTGCCAGCAGCGGGGGACTAGCGGGAGCCTACGAGCAGTACTTC. As protein: CASSGGLAGAYEQYF.

The table lists this clonotype with many counts. This sequence joins TRBV7-8 and TRBJ2-7; 7 bases fit TRBD1. The V segment lost 5 bases and the J segment 3 bases; nucleotides outside the gene matches: 7. Looked up from germline, CDR1 is SGHVS and CDR2 is FQNEAQ. The CDR3 is made up of 14 amino acids. The CDR3 bases are TGTGCCAGCAGCGTCCGGGACAGTGGCTACGAGCAGTACTTC. This sequence encodes CASSVRDSGYEQYF.

The V gene is TRBV27, the J gene TRBJ1-1, with 9 bases fitting TRBD1. J gave up 1 base and V 4 bases, and 16 bases lay outside the gene matches. The CDR3 has 19 amino acids. Per the germline V gene, CDR1 is MNHEY and CDR2 is SMNVEV (reference sequence). CDR3 nucleotide sequence: TGTGCCAGCAGTTCCCGACTACAGGGGGCAAGGGAGGAGAACACTGAAGCTTTCTTT. This encodes CASSSRLQGAREENTEAFF.

The chain uses TRBV12-3 or TRBV12-4 and TRBJ2-3; 14 bases map to TRBD2. CDR3 size: 16 residues. V was clipped by 5 bases and J by 5 bases; unmatched bases: 6. The CDR3 loop is CASSLGLAGVRDTQYF. Written as DNA, the CDR3 is TGTGCCAGCAGTCTGGGACTAGCGGGAGTCCGAGATACGCAGTATTTT.

The table lists this clonotype with a few counts. The V and J genes are TRBV7-2 and TRBJ1-2; D remains unclear. Trimming removed 11 bases from V and 5 bases from J, with 18 bases in between. CDR3 length equals 13 residues. Germline CDR1 reads SGHTA; CDR2 reads FQGNSA. DNA for the CDR3: TGTGCCGCGGAGGGAGGGCGAGGGTATGGCTACACCTTC. Its protein product is CAAEGGRGYGYTF.

The V and J genes are TRBV19 and TRBJ1-2, with D possibly being TRBD1 (6 bases). The germline V and J ends were trimmed by 5 bases and 4 bases, with 20 bases remaining between them. The CDR3 spans 16 residues. The germline gives CDR1 LNHDA, CDR2 SQIVND (reference sequence). This CDR3 reads CASSPDSRPYGYGYTF. CDR3 sequence (DNA): TGTGCCAGTAGTCCGGACAGCCGCCCCTATGGCTATGGCTACACCTTC. Together with reference TRBV19 and TRBJ1-2, the CDR3 gives the full variable domain: DGGITQSPKYLFRKEGQNVTLSCEQNLNHDAMYWYRQDPGQGLRLIYYSQIVNDFQKGDIAEGYSVSREKKESFPLTVTSAQKNPTAFYLCASSPDSRPYGYGYTFGSGTRLTVV.